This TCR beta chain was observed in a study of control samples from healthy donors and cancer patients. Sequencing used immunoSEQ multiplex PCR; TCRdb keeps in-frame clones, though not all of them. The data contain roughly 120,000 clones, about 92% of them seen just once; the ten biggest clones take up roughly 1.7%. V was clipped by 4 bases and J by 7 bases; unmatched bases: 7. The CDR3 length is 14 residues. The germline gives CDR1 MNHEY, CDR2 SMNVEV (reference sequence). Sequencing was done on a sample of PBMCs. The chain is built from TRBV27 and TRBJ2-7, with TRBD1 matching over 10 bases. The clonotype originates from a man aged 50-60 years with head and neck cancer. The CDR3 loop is CASSSTGGALEQYF. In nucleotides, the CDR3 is TGTGCCAGCAGTTCGACAGGGGGCGCTTTGGAGCAGTACTTC.